This is a list of T cell receptor beta chains from one sample in a study of OX40 agonist ivuxolimab in advanced cancers. The repertoire was sequenced with immunoSEQ multiplex PCR; TCRdb's copy has only in-frame clones and lacks some. This table has about 82,000 clones, over 85% appearing once. The source material was CD4+ or CD8+ T cells sorted from blood, sampled in a trial of the OX40 agonist ivuxolimab. All receptors derive from an adult with an advanced solid tumor such as melanoma, head and neck, liver or kidney cancer. Both conserved end residues are part of each CDR3. Fields, in order: clone size, V gene, D gene, J gene, CDR3 protein, CDR3 DNA. The D gene is left open where the match is weak. Not all rows give a size; the values are once, few, many and, for expanded clones, a class.

-,TRBV15,TRBD1,TRBJ2-5,CATSTRRGTGVETQYF,TGTGCCACCAGCACCCGGAGAGGGACAGGGGTCGAGACCCAGTACTTC
-,TRBV9,-,TRBJ2-3,CASSATRDASDTQYF,TGTGCCAGCAGCGCGACCCGGGACGCTTCAGATACGCAGTATTTT
-,TRBV7-6,TRBD2,TRBJ2-7,CASSPGLAGALYEQYF,TGTGCCAGCAGCCCGGGACTAGCGGGGGCTCTCTACGAGCAGTACTTC
-,TRBV7-8,-,TRBJ2-1,CASSVNNEQFF,TGTGCCAGCAGCGTTAACAATGAGCAGTTCTTC
-,TRBV5-6,-,TRBJ2-7,CASSPPVLTRANSYEQYF,TGTGCCAGCAGCCCGCCCGTGTTGACCAGGGCCAACTCCTACGAGCAGTACTTC
-,TRBV27,TRBD2,TRBJ2-2,CASSLLGLAETGELFF,TGTGCCAGCAGTTTATTGGGACTAGCGGAGACCGGGGAGCTGTTTTTT
-,TRBV7-6,TRBD1,TRBJ2-2,CASSSRGTGGFGGELFF,TGTGCCAGCAGCTCCCGGGGCACAGGGGGCTTTGGCGGGGAGCTGTTTTTT
-,TRBV14,TRBD1,TRBJ1-5,CASRRQGMGPQHF,TGTGCCAGCAGACGACAGGGCATGGGGCCCCAGCATTTT
-,TRBV5-1,TRBD2,TRBJ2-3,CASYKTSQGTDTQYF,TGCGCCAGCTACAAGACTAGCCAGGGCACAGATACGCAGTATTTT
-,TRBV5-1,-,TRBJ2-7,CASSRGSYEQYF,TGCGCCAGCAGTCGGGGCTCCTACGAGCAGTACTTC
-,TRBV2,-,TRBJ1-5,CASSAHDLLNQPQHF,TGTGCCAGCAGTGCTCATGACCTCCTCAATCAGCCCCAGCATTTT
-,TRBV7-9,-,TRBJ2-3,CASSGFGTQWSTDTQYF,TGTGCCAGCAGCGGATTCGGGACACAGTGGAGCACAGATACGCAGTATTTT
-,TRBV7-9,TRBD1,TRBJ1-1,CASSPGQGARTEAFF,TGTGCCAGCAGCCCCGGACAGGGGGCGCGCACTGAAGCTTTCTTT
few,TRBV6-5,-,TRBJ1-3,CASSPGQISGNTIYF,TGTGCCAGCAGTCCGGGACAAATCTCTGGAAACACCATATATTTT
-,TRBV25-1,TRBD2,TRBJ2-1,CASSEVGAGGQGEQFF,TGTGCCAGCAGTGAGGTAGGGGCGGGAGGTCAAGGTGAGCAGTTCTTC
-,TRBV5-1,TRBD1,TRBJ2-2,CASSLGTANTGELFF,TGCGCCAGCAGCCTGGGGACAGCGAACACCGGGGAGCTGTTTTTT
-,TRBV30,-,TRBJ2-1,CAWSRRDEQFF,TGTGCCTGGTCCCGTCGGGATGAGCAGTTCTTC
-,TRBV9,-,TRBJ1-6,CASSATQGYNSPLHF,TGTGCCAGCAGCGCCACCCAGGGGTATAATTCACCCCTCCACTTT
-,TRBV7-9,-,TRBJ1-2,CASSLAGGDLESGYTF,TGTGCCAGCAGCTTAGCGGGGGGAGACCTAGAATCGGGCTACACCTTC
-,TRBV11-3,-,TRBJ2-2,CASSLGGITRGELFF,TGTGCCAGCAGCTTGGGCGGGATTACCCGCGGGGAGCTGTTTTTT
-,TRBV9,TRBD1,TRBJ1-5,CASSAYGTVSNQPQHF,TGTGCCAGCAGCGCGTACGGGACAGTGAGCAATCAGCCCCAGCATTTT
-,TRBV7-9,-,TRBJ2-5,CASSPSEFQETQYF,TGTGCCAGCAGCCCCAGCGAGTTCCAAGAGACCCAGTACTTC
-,TRBV21-1,-,TRBJ1-4,CASSKRQGRSATNEKLFF,TGTGCCAGCAGCAAAAGACAGGGGCGATCTGCAACTAATGAAAAACTGTTTTTT
-,TRBV6-5,-,TRBJ2-5,CASSYSSGPRGGDQYF,TGTGCCAGCAGTTACAGCTCCGGGCCCCGAGGAGGGGACCAGTACTTC
-,TRBV28,TRBD2,TRBJ2-6,CASSRAGEGTGANVLTF,TGTGCCAGCAGTCGAGCGGGAGAAGGAACTGGGGCCAACGTCCTGACTTTC
-,TRBV27,TRBD1,TRBJ1-2,CASRRQGDGYTF,TGTGCCAGTCGACGACAGGGGGATGGCTACACCTTC
-,TRBV5-1,TRBD2,TRBJ2-3,CASSLASSGGIDTQYF,TGCGCCAGCAGCTTGGCATCTAGCGGGGGGATAGATACGCAGTATTTT
-,TRBV4-1,TRBD2,TRBJ2-3,CASSQEGQHGPGGDTQYF,TGCGCCAGCAGCCAAGAAGGTCAACACGGTCCGGGGGGAGATACGCAGTATTTT
-,TRBV18,TRBD2,TRBJ2-3,CASSPLVGGATDTQYF,TGTGCCAGCTCACCACTGGTCGGGGGGGCCACAGATACGCAGTATTTT
-,TRBV10-3,-,TRBJ1-1,CATKPTQNTEAFF,TGTGCCACCAAGCCCACTCAGAACACTGAAGCTTTCTTT
-,TRBV7-9,-,TRBJ1-3,CASSPQTGNTIYF,TGTGCCAGCAGCCCTCAAACTGGAAACACCATATATTTT
once,TRBV14,-,TRBJ2-6,CASSQDLGTGVSGANVLTF,TGTGCCAGCAGCCAAGATCTTGGGACTGGTGTCTCTGGGGCCAACGTCCTGACTTTC
-,TRBV9,-,TRBJ1-2,CASSPDSGVDYGYTF,TGTGCCAGCAGCCCCGACTCAGGGGTGGACTATGGCTACACCTTC
-,TRBV5-1,-,TRBJ1-1,CASSPSTGVTEAFF,TGCGCCAGCAGCCCCTCGACAGGTGTCACTGAAGCTTTCTTT
-,TRBV6-6,TRBD1,TRBJ1-2,CASSYLGQGTVGYTF,TGTGCCAGCAGTTACCTGGGACAGGGTACGGTTGGCTACACCTTC
-,TRBV2,-,TRBJ2-1,CASSEREIWNNEQFF,TGTGCCAGCAGTGAACGTGAGATCTGGAACAATGAGCAGTTCTTC
-,TRBV7-2,-,TRBJ2-7,CASSPLHRASYEQYF,TGTGCCAGCAGCCCCCTTCACAGGGCCTCCTACGAGCAGTACTTC
-,TRBV19,TRBD1,TRBJ1-5,CASRTGTGGRGNQPQHF,TGTGCCAGTAGAACCGGGACAGGGGGCAGGGGCAATCAGCCCCAGCATTTT
once,TRBV11-2,-,TRBJ2-2,CASSYLTGANTGELFF,TGTGCCAGCAGCTACCTTACGGGCGCGAACACCGGGGAGCTGTTTTTT
-,TRBV29-1,-,TRBJ2-1,CSAREPRYNEQFF,TGCAGCGCTCGGGAGCCTCGCTACAATGAGCAGTTCTTC
-,TRBV18,-,TRBJ1-5,CASSPRRPDSNQPQHF,TGTGCCAGCTCACCACGTCGGCCGGATAGCAATCAGCCCCAGCATTTT
-,TRBV7-7,TRBD2,TRBJ2-3,CASSPGLARTDTQYF,TGTGCTAGCAGCCCGGGACTAGCCCGCACAGATACGCAGTATTTT
-,TRBV5-4,TRBD2,TRBJ2-2,CASSLAKLAGVTGELFF,TGTGCCAGCAGCTTGGCAAAACTAGCGGGGGTCACCGGGGAGCTGTTTTTT
-,TRBV7-9,TRBD1,TRBJ1-4,CASSLAGTGRRKLFF,TGTGCCAGCAGCTTAGCCGGGACAGGGAGAAGGAAACTGTTTTTT
-,TRBV19,TRBD1,TRBJ2-6,CASSVTGVGANVLTF,TGTGCCAGTAGTGTGACAGGGGTTGGGGCCAACGTCCTGACTTTC
-,TRBV6-1,-,TRBJ2-7,CASSVSGTGPYEQYF,TGTGCCAGCAGTGTATCCGGGACGGGCCCCTACGAGCAGTACTTC
-,TRBV30,-,TRBJ2-3,CAWSRWGGPITDTQYF,TGTGCCTGGAGTCGGTGGGGGGGGCCTATAACAGATACGCAGTATTTT